The 17 T cell receptor beta chains below all came from one sample that was sequenced in a study of blood T cells in healthy people across ages. The second PCR ran about 6 to 12 cycles with a sample-barcoded 5' primer and J-beta primers. TCRdb reprocessed the 5' RACE reads with MiXCR, giving one entry per CDR3 protein. Counted here are 650,000 to 1,000,000 distinct CDR3 sequences, around 34% occurring once; the ten biggest clones make up about an eighth. The sample was blood. These receptors all come from a man in his late teens or twenties in good health.

In this sample, this clonotype turned up many times. V is TRBV12-3 or TRBV12-4 and J is TRBJ2-7, with 12 bases that match TRBD1. Losses at the gene ends were 5 bases for V and 3 bases for J; bases not matched to a gene: 14. CDR3 size: 18 residues. This CDR3 reads CASSPGTGGFPALYEQYF. The CDR3 nucleotides are TGTGCCAGCAGTCCCGGGACAGGGGGCTTCCCCGCCCTCTACGAGCAGTACTTC.

This clonotype was counted between two and nine times. The chain is built from TRBV20-1 and TRBJ1-1, with TRBD1 matching 7 bases. There are 12 residues in the CDR3. Germline CDR1 reads DFQATT; CDR2 reads SNEGSKA (reference sequence). The ends lost 2 bases at V and 6 bases at J; junction bases unmatched: 3. CDR3 residues: CSARQGGAEAFF. The CDR3, as DNA: TGCAGTGCTAGACAGGGGGGAGCTGAAGCTTTCTTT.

The chain links TRBV20-1 to TRBJ2-1, with 12 bases aligning to TRBD2. The ends lost 3 bases at V and 4 bases at J; junction bases unmatched: 7. Germline V gene data show CDR1 as DFQATT and CDR2 as SNEGSKA (reference sequence). The length of the CDR3 is 16 residues. The chain's CDR3 is CSASRRTSGKYNEQFF. For the CDR3, the DNA is TGCAGTGCTAGTCGTCGGACTAGCGGGAAATACAATGAGCAGTTCTTC.

The V call is TRBV18, the J call TRBJ1-6; TRBD1 matches at 7 bases. The germline gives CDR1 KGHSH, CDR2 LQKENI. With V trimmed by 1 base and J by 9 bases, 6 bases remained unmatched. The CDR3 covers 15 residues. CDR3 DNA sequence: TGTGCCAGCTCACCACTTGGGACAGATACTTCACCCCTCCACTTT. Translated: CASSPLGTDTSPLHF.

This clonotype was detected a few times. The chain carries TRBV4-1 and TRBJ2-5; D is unresolved. Per germline, CDR1 MGHRA and CDR2 YSYEKL. The CDR3 contains 16 residues. Trimming stripped 0 bases from V and 3 bases from J, with 14 bases between. Here the CDR3 DNA reads TGCGCCAGCAGCCAAGATGATCCGGGCTTGAAAGAGACCCAGTACTTC. Residues: CASSQDDPGLKETQYF.

Of note for this clonotype: One end of the junction fails to match germline, which may point to a read error. This chain joins TRBV5-1 and TRBJ1-4, with TRBD1 matching over 9 bases. This CDR3 has 14 residues. The germline V gene has CDR1 SGHRS and CDR2 YFSETQ. In DNA form, the CDR3 reads TGCGTCAGCAGCTCCGGGACAGGGATTGAAAAACTGTTTTTT. Amino acids: CVSSSGTGIEKLFF.

The chain has TRBV4-3 and TRBJ2-7; D not certain. The CDR3 is 15 amino acids. Germline values: CDR1 LGHNA, CDR2 YSLEER. V shed 4 bases and J shed 0 bases, with 13 bases lying between them. The CDR3, as DNA: TGCGCCAGCAGCCCTCTAGTAGACGGCTCCTACGAGCAGTACTTC. Protein product: CASSPLVDGSYEQYF.

The chain joins TRBV5-1 to TRBJ2-3; 11 nucleotides align to TRBD2. The length of the CDR3 is 16 residues. J lost 0 bases, V lost 4 bases, and 4 bases had no gene match. CDR1 is SGHRS and CDR2 is YFSETQ in the germline V gene. CDR3 residues: CASSQRLAGSTDTQYF. The CDR3 DNA follows: TGCGCCAGCAGCCAACGACTAGCGGGGAGCACAGATACGCAGTATTTT.

This clonotype has only a few counts. This chain uses TRBV7-2 with TRBJ2-5, with 11 bases lining up with TRBD2. The V gene end was trimmed by 5 bases and the J gene end by 5 bases; junction bases not matched to a gene: 10. CDR1 is SGHTA and CDR2 is FQGNSA in the germline V gene. CDR3 length: 16 residues. DNA for the CDR3: TGTGCCAGCAGCACCCCCCTTAGCGGGGGGGATGAGACCCAGTACTTC. The encoded protein is CASSTPLSGGDETQYF.

A few counts support this clonotype. The chain joins TRBV7-2 to TRBJ2-5, with a possible D match to TRBD1 (6 bases). This CDR3 comprises 13 residues. Germline values: CDR1 SGHTA, CDR2 FQGNSA. Trimming took off 5 bases at V and 4 bases at J, with 11 bases between the two ends. CDR3 region: CASSQGTIETQYF. CDR3 coding DNA: TGTGCCAGCAGCCAGGGGACCATAGAGACCCAGTACTTC.

The chain links TRBV5-1 to TRBJ1-1; no definite D call. The CDR3 sequence is 13 residues long. Trimming pared 3 bases from V and 10 bases from J, leaving 16 bases between. Germline CDR1 SGHRS, CDR2 YFSETQ. This chain's CDR3 is CASSSSGGLGAFF. For the CDR3, the DNA is TGCGCCAGCAGCTCGTCCGGAGGCCTTGGAGCTTTCTTT.

The chain joins TRBV7-9 to TRBJ2-5; possible D gene TRBD1, 7 bases. TRBJ2-7 explains the end of the DNA better; the J call may be wrong. From germline, CDR1 is SEHNR and CDR2 FQNEAQ (reference sequence). This CDR3 comprises 16 residues. For the CDR3, the DNA is TGTGCCAGCGGTGCATGGCATGGGCAGGGGGAGGACGAGCAGTACTTC. It is translated as CASGAWHGQGEDEQYF.

The CDR3 loop reads CSASRLAEETQFF. CDR3 in DNA: TGCAGTGCTAGTAGGCTAGCGGAAGAGACCCAGTTCTTC. The rearrangement links TRBV20-1 to TRBJ2-1, with TRBD2 identical over 7 bases. CDR1 and CDR2 (germline): DFQATT, SNEGSKA (reference sequence). CDR3 length: 13 amino acids. The V and J ends lost 3 bases and 13 bases, in that order; junction bases with no gene match: 12.

About this clonotype itself: This clone may be a read error of a much larger clone one base away. The chain combines TRBV10-3 with TRBJ2-1; no firm D call. Germline CDR1 ENHRY, CDR2 SYGVKD. The V end was cut by 8 bases, the J end by 6 bases, with 20 bases between. The CDR3 covers 15 residues. CDR3 loop: CAIGSTKTALNEQFF. CDR3 in DNA: TGTGCCATCGGTTCAACTAAAACAGCTCTCAATGAGCAGTTCTTC.

This clonotype was recorded a few times. The V and J genes are TRBV7-9 and TRBJ1-1; D is unclear. Germline CDR1 reads SEHNR; CDR2 reads FQNEAQ (reference sequence). This CDR3 region has 13 residues. V dropped 6 bases and J dropped 4 bases, with 12 bases sitting between them. CDR3: CASSSVVPTEAFF. The CDR3 region has the DNA TGTGCCAGCAGTTCTGTGGTCCCCACTGAAGCTTTCTTT.

The chain recombines TRBV20-1 with TRBJ2-7; D might be TRBD1 (5 bases). The CDR3 sequence is 14 residues long. The germline V gene has CDR1 DFQATT and CDR2 SNEGSKA (reference sequence). V lost 5 bases to trimming and J lost 4 bases, with 18 bases between them. The CDR3 DNA reads TGCAGTGCTGCGCGCGTGACAGAGGCGTACGAGCAGTACTTC. Translation gives CSAARVTEAYEQYF.

This clonotype was counted ten times or more. This rearrangement joins TRBV7-9 to TRBJ1-2, with no clear D. CDR1 is SEHNR and CDR2 is FQNEAQ in the germline V gene (reference sequence). This CDR3 region has 12 residues. Trimming cost V 5 bases and J 5 bases, with 9 bases left between them. CDR3 sequence (DNA): TGTGCCAGCAGCCAAGATCAGTATGGCTACACCTTC. Encoded protein: CASSQDQYGYTF.